These 25 T cell receptor beta chains were sequenced from one sample in a study of T cell responses to AZD1222 COVID-19 vaccine. Some clones are missing from TCRdb's copy, which holds only in-frame ones; the method was immunoSEQ multiplex PCR. Of 35,000 to 50,000 clones in the sample, around four fifths were seen once. The material was peripheral blood, obtained 28 days after the second dose of the MenACWY control vaccine. The origin of the receptors is an adult who received the MenACWY meningococcal vaccine as a control.

V and J are TRBV19 and TRBJ1-4; D gene unclear. Trimming stripped 5 bases from V and 7 bases from J, with 29 bases between. This CDR3 has 19 residues. Germline CDR1 LNHDA, CDR2 SQIVND (reference sequence). CDR3 sequence (DNA): TGTGCCAGTAGTCAAATCCAATCCGCCAACCGAAGGAGGGCTGAAAAACTGTTTTTT. Residues: CASSQIQSANRRRAEKLFF.

The V and J genes are TRBV2 and TRBJ2-3; unclear D gene. Germline lookup yields CDR1 SNHLY and CDR2 FYNNEI. Trimming left V 3 bases short and J 6 bases short, with 10 bases between. The CDR3 covers 13 residues. In DNA, the CDR3 is TGTGCCAGCAGTGACCAGGTTGGTGATACGCAGTATTTT. It is translated as CASSDQVGDTQYF.

The chain couples TRBV30 to TRBJ1-3, with D unclear. This CDR3 region has 14 residues. Germline loops: CDR1 GTSNPN, CDR2 SVGIG (reference sequence). V lost 3 bases and J 0 bases, leaving 9 bases between the germline ends. CDR3 in amino acids: CAWRRSRSGNTIYF. The DNA for the CDR3 is TGTGCCTGGAGAAGGTCACGCTCTGGAAACACCATATATTTT.

The gene calls are TRBV6-5 and TRBJ1-1; D might be TRBD1 (5 bases). The CDR3 consists of 15 residues. V lost 7 bases and J lost 5, with 20 bases in between. The V gene's germline CDR1 is MNHEY and CDR2 SVGAGI. The CDR3 sequence: CASTYGGARGTEAFF. In DNA form, the CDR3 reads TGTGCCAGCACCTACGGTGGGGCGCGGGGAACTGAAGCTTTCTTT.

This clone was counted a single time. The chain recombines TRBV19 with TRBJ2-3; 10 bases agree with TRBD2. Trimming at V came to 4 bases and at J to 3 bases, leaving 7 bases not matched to a gene. The CDR3 runs 16 residues. Per the germline V gene, CDR1 is LNHDA and CDR2 is SQIVND (reference sequence). CDR3: CASSKAGTSATDTQYF. CDR3 coding DNA: TGTGCCAGTAGTAAAGCCGGGACTAGCGCGACAGATACGCAGTATTTT.

This clone was seen only a few times. This chain links TRBV27 with TRBJ2-7, with 9 bases lining up with TRBD2. Germline V CDR1 and CDR2: MNHEY, SMNVEV (reference sequence). The junction had 9 bases not matched to a gene; V was cut back by 2 bases and J by 7 bases. The CDR3 spans 15 residues. CDR3 nucleotides: TGTGCCAGCAGTTTAAACCCCCAGCGGGAGGAGGAGCAGTACTTC. It yields the protein CASSLNPQREEEQYF.

The chain recombines TRBV6-4 with TRBJ1-2; TRBD1 matches 7 bases. CDR3 length equals 15 residues. The V and J ends lost 8 bases and 4 bases, in that order; junction bases with no gene match: 13. Germline CDR1 and CDR2: MRHNA and SNTAGT. The CDR3 DNA is TGTGCCAGCTCCCCAGGACAGGCGGGGAGCTATGGCTACACCTTC. The encoded protein is CASSPGQAGSYGYTF.

V gene TRBV28 combines with J gene TRBJ1-3; D is uncertain. CDR3 length: 14 amino acids. Germline V lookup: CDR1 MDHEN, CDR2 SYDVKM. V was cut by 4 bases and J by 2 bases, with 9 bases left in between. The CDR3 region has the DNA TGTGCCAGCAGTTGGGGAAATACTGGAAACACCATATATTTT. Translated: CASSWGNTGNTIYF.

This clone has a handful of counts. The rearrangement links TRBV2 to TRBJ1-5; D ambiguous. The CDR3 has 15 residues. Deletions cut 4 bases from V and 0 bases from J, with 10 bases between. Germline-derived CDR1 and CDR2 are SNHLY and FYNNEI. This CDR3 is CASSVRQNSNQPQHF. The CDR3 nucleotides read TGTGCCAGCAGTGTCCGGCAGAATAGCAATCAGCCCCAGCATTTT.

The chain has TRBV7-3 and TRBJ2-3; tentatively, D is TRBD1 (7 bases). This CDR3 region has 15 residues. Trimming left V 4 bases short and J 5 bases short, with 16 bases between. Per germline, CDR1 SGHTA and CDR2 FQGTGA. The DNA of the CDR3 is TGTGCCAGCAGCTCTCAGGGGGAGCGGGTAGATACGCAGTATTTT. Amino acid sequence: CASSSQGERVDTQYF.

The chain combines TRBV18 with TRBJ2-5; D call uncertain. CDR1 is KGHSH and CDR2 is LQKENI in the germline V gene. The CDR3 totals 13 residues. V was clipped by 4 bases and J by 4 bases, with 10 bases between them. The DNA of the CDR3 is TGTGCCAGCTCACTAACCCCCGGAGAGACCCAGTACTTC. Protein: CASSLTPGETQYF.

This clone is categorized as medium-sized (0.01 to 0.1%). The chain combines TRBV10-1 with TRBJ2-2; D gene unclear. V lost 2 bases to trimming and J lost 7 bases, with 11 bases between them. CDR3 length: 14 residues. The germline gives CDR1 WNHNN, CDR2 SYGVQD (reference sequence). The CDR3 region has the DNA TGCGCCAGCAGTGAGAGGCTAGAAAGCGGGGAGCTGTTTTTT. Translating gives CASSERLESGELFF.

The V gene is TRBV27, the J gene TRBJ1-5; D is unresolved. Germline CDR1 is MNHEY and CDR2 is SMNVEV (reference sequence). V was cut by 6 bases and J by 2 bases, with 8 bases left in between. The CDR3 totals 13 residues. Here the CDR3 DNA reads TGTGCCAGCAGGGTGGCAGGCAATCAGCCCCAGCATTTT. The encoded protein is CASRVAGNQPQHF.

V is TRBV14 and J is TRBJ1-1, with D possibly being TRBD1 (5 bases). Per the germline V gene, CDR1 is SGHDN and CDR2 is FVKESK. With 5 bases removed from V and 5 bases from J, the gap between germline ends came to 9 bases. This CDR3 is built from 12 residues. CDR3 bases: TGTGCCAGCAGCTGGGGCAGAACTGAAGCTTTCTTT. Its protein product is CASSWGRTEAFF.

The gene calls are TRBV10-1 and TRBJ2-3; a possible D gene is TRBD1 (6 bases). Germline lookup yields CDR1 WNHNN and CDR2 SYGVQD (reference sequence). This CDR3 is 15 amino acids long. The V end lost 3 bases, the J end lost 8 bases, and 18 bases lay between the germline ends. CDR3 in DNA: TGCGCCAGCAGTGACTCAGCCCGGAGAGGGGGTACGCAGTATTTT. Translated: CASSDSARRGGTQYF.

The chain joins TRBV2 to TRBJ1-5; D is undetermined. Looked up from germline, CDR1 is SNHLY and CDR2 is FYNNEI. The CDR3 is 13 residues long. V was cut by 7 bases and J by 1 base, with 8 bases left in between. Written as DNA, the CDR3 is TGTGCCAGCAAGATCTCAAGCAATCAGCCCCAGCATTTT. This translates into CASKISSNQPQHF.

The chain links TRBV27 to TRBJ2-4; a possible D gene is TRBD1 (6 bases). Deletions cut 2 bases from V and 0 bases from J, with 11 bases between. The germline CDR1 and CDR2 sequences are MNHEY and SMNVEV (reference sequence). The CDR3 runs 16 residues. The CDR3 reads CASSLGQGLAKNIQYF. DNA for the CDR3: TGTGCCAGCAGTTTAGGGCAGGGGTTAGCCAAAAACATTCAGTACTTC.

The CDR3 protein is CASRGDGAYEQYF. The CDR3 DNA reads as TGCGCCAGCCGCGGGGACGGGGCCTACGAGCAGTACTTC. The chain combines TRBV10-2 with TRBJ2-7; D perhaps matches TRBD2 (6 bases). In germline, CDR1 is WSHSY, CDR2 SAAADI. Trimming shortened V by 8 bases and J by 2 bases, and 13 bases separated the two germline ends. This CDR3 has 13 amino acids.

This clone was counted a few times. V gene TRBV27 combines with J gene TRBJ1-2, with 7 bases aligning to TRBD1. This CDR3 comprises 14 residues. The V gene's germline CDR1 is MNHEY and CDR2 SMNVEV (reference sequence). V dropped 3 bases and J dropped 6; count of bases not matched to a gene: 7. The CDR3 DNA reads as TGTGCCAGCAGTTTTCGCGGGGGACAGAATGGCTACACCTTC. Amino acids: CASSFRGGQNGYTF.

The chain couples TRBV9 to TRBJ1-1; TRBD1 aligns across 7 bases. Germline-derived CDR1 and CDR2 are SGDLS and YYNGEE. This CDR3 region has 17 residues. J lost 10 bases, V lost 3 bases, and 21 bases had no gene match. CDR3 in amino acids: CASSEPRPTGLDLVAFF. The CDR3 DNA reads TGTGCCAGCAGCGAACCACGACCGACAGGGTTGGATCTGGTAGCTTTCTTT.

This rearrangement joins TRBV10-3 to TRBJ1-2; D remains ambiguous. The CDR3 has 13 residues. Germline assignment: CDR1 ENHRY and CDR2 SYGVKD. V lost 0 bases and J lost 6, with 8 bases in between. CDR3: CAISESKLNGYTF. The CDR3 bases are TGTGCCATCAGTGAGTCGAAGCTAAATGGCTACACCTTC.

Worth noting for this clone: The same CDR3 can be traced to other DNA sequences in this sample. The V call is TRBV20-1, the J call TRBJ1-1; perhaps TRBD1 as D (6 bases). Per germline, CDR1 DFQATT and CDR2 SNEGSKA (reference sequence). The CDR3 runs to 11 residues. V was shortened by 3 bases and J by 5 bases, with 7 bases between the two germline ends. CDR3 DNA: TGCAGTGCTAGGCAGGGGACTGAAGCTTTCTTT. It specifies CSARQGTEAFF.

This clone occurred a few times. The V gene is TRBV2, the J gene TRBJ1-6, with TRBD1 matching 9 bases. The germline gives CDR1 SNHLY, CDR2 FYNNEI. J was trimmed by 4 bases and V by 4 bases; bases with no gene match: 2. This CDR3 is 15 amino acids long. The DNA for the CDR3 is TGTGCCAGCAGTGGGGGACAGGGATATAATTCACCCCTCCACTTT. It specifies CASSGGQGYNSPLHF.

This clone was detected only once. The chain carries TRBV2 and TRBJ2-7, with 12 bases that match TRBD1. Germline V gene sequence: CDR1 SNHLY, CDR2 FYNNEI. The CDR3 is made up of 19 amino acids. V lost 6 bases and J lost 0; bases outside the gene matches: 15. Written as DNA, the CDR3 is TGTGCCAGCAGAAAGGACCGGGACAGGGGGCCCTTCGCCTCCTACGAGCAGTACTTC. This gives the protein CASRKDRDRGPFASYEQYF.

This rearrangement joins TRBV19 to TRBJ1-4; the match to TRBD1 covers 9 bases. Trimming took 6 bases from V and 8 from J; bases not matched to a gene: 7. CDR3 length: 14 residues. Germline loops: CDR1 LNHDA, CDR2 SQIVND (reference sequence). CDR3 sequence: CASRNRGQGEKLFF. The CDR3 DNA reads as TGTGCCAGTAGAAACAGGGGGCAAGGGGAAAAACTGTTTTTT.